This T cell receptor beta chain was sequenced during a study of OX40 agonist ivuxolimab in advanced cancers. The CDR3 runs to 16 residues. Germline CDR1 and CDR2: MNHEY and SMNVEV (reference sequence). The ends were cut back, 6 bases at V and 6 bases at J, with 22 bases in the middle. Generated by immunoSEQ multiplex PCR, the TCRdb table keeps only in-frame clones and is missing some. The sample contains 95,000 to 110,000 clones, approximately 90% of which appear only once. This chain links TRBV27 with TRBJ2-3; perhaps D is TRBD1 or TRBD2 (6 bases each). This TCR was recovered from an adult with an advanced solid tumor such as melanoma, head and neck, liver or kidney cancer. The sample here was CD4+ or CD8+ T cells sorted from blood, taken in a trial of the OX40 agonist ivuxolimab. CDR3 protein: CASRKASGAGGDTQYF. The CDR3 region has the DNA TGTGCCAGCAGAAAAGCATCGGGGGCCGGTGGGGATACGCAGTATTTT.